The 5 T cell receptor beta chains presented below share a single source sample, sequenced in a study of blood T cell repertoires in COVID-19. Assay used: immunoSEQ multiplex PCR; TCRdb lists only in-frame clones, some missing. The top ten clones hold 3.9% of a sample with some 360,000 clones, approximately 89% of them seen once. Sequencing input: peripheral blood. All receptors come from a woman in her fifties or sixties with COVID-19, enrolled during active disease.

The CDR3, as DNA: TGTGCCTGGGCAGGGTCACTCAATGGCTACACCTTC. This translates into CAWAGSLNGYTF. The chain recombines TRBV30 with TRBJ1-2; D may be TRBD1 (5 bases). The V gene's germline CDR1 is GTSNPN and CDR2 SVGIG (reference sequence). V shed 5 bases and J shed 6 bases, with 13 bases lying between them. CDR3 length: 12 amino acids.

The V gene is TRBV6-4, the J gene TRBJ1-5; a weak D match, TRBD1 (6 bases). With 7 bases removed from V and 6 bases from J, the gap between germline ends came to 16 bases. The CDR3 spans 14 residues. Germline CDR1 reads MRHNA; CDR2 reads SNTAGT. The DNA for the CDR3 is TGTGCCAGCATTGGACAGCCAATGGGTCAGCCCCAGCATTTT. As protein: CASIGQPMGQPQHF.

This clone was found a few times. This chain joins TRBV5-6 and TRBJ1-2; D is ambiguous. V was shortened by 4 bases and J by 2 bases, with 9 bases between the two germline ends. The CDR3 is 13 residues long. Germline CDR1 is SGHDT and CDR2 is YYEEEE. Written as DNA, the CDR3 is TGTGCCAGCAGCGGTTCCGGGAACTATGGCTACACCTTC. This gives the protein CASSGSGNYGYTF.

The V and J genes are TRBV6-5 and TRBJ1-5; D unclear. Germline-derived CDR1 and CDR2 are MNHEY and SVGAGI. Trimming cost V 6 bases and J 4 bases, with 13 bases left between them. CDR3 length: 14 amino acids. CDR3 nucleotide sequence: TGTGCCAGCAGCCCCGTGAGGCGGAATCAGCCCCAGCATTTT. Amino acid sequence: CASSPVRRNQPQHF.

In nucleotides, the CDR3 is TGCGCCAGCAGCTTGGAGGGCAGGGATTATTACAATGAGCAGTTCTTC. Its protein product is CASSLEGRDYYNEQFF. The chain uses TRBV5-1 and TRBJ2-1; D is perhaps TRBD1 (5 bases). V was cut by 0 bases and J by 4 bases, with 14 bases left in between. The CDR3 consists of 16 residues. Germline V gives CDR1 SGHRS, CDR2 YFSETQ.